The 5 T cell receptor beta chains below all came from one sample that was sequenced in a study of blood T cell repertoires in COVID-19. Assay used: immunoSEQ multiplex PCR; TCRdb lists only in-frame clones, some missing. The data hold about 260,000 clones, with about 88% observed a single time. The sample was peripheral blood. All receptors come from a woman in her sixties or seventies with COVID-19, enrolled during active disease.

The chain couples TRBV30 to TRBJ1-3, with a tentative D call TRBD1 (5 bases). The V end was cut by 0 bases, the J end by 4 bases, with 13 bases between. CDR1 is GTSNPN and CDR2 is SVGIG in the germline V gene (reference sequence). The CDR3 contains 15 residues. The CDR3 loop reads CAWSVFSGPGNTIYF. CDR3 in DNA: TGTGCCTGGAGTGTATTCTCAGGGCCCGGAAACACCATATATTTT. Looking up the rest from reference TRBV30 and TRBJ1-3 gives the full variable domain: SQTIHQWPATLVQPVGSPLSLECTVEGTSNPNLYWYRQAAGRGLQLLFYSVGIGQISSEVPQNLSASRPQDRQFILSSKKLLLSDSGFYLCAWSVFSGPGNTIYFGEGSWLTVV.

The chain has TRBV7-6 and TRBJ2-5; the D gene is possibly TRBD2 (6 bases). The CDR3 consists of 13 residues. The ends were cut back, 5 bases at V and 0 bases at J, with 7 bases in the middle. CDR1 is SGHVS and CDR2 is FNYEAQ in the germline V gene. CDR3 sequence (DNA): TGTGCCAGCAGCGGGGACTACCAAGAGACCCAGTACTTC. Protein product: CASSGDYQETQYF. The variable domain in full, completed from reference TRBV7-6 and TRBJ2-5, reads GAGVSQSPRYKVTKRGQDVALRCDPISGHVSLYWYRQALGQGPEFLTYFNYEAQQDKSGLPNDRFSAERPEGSISTLTIQRTEQRDSAMYRCASSGDYQETQYFGPGTRLLVL.

As to this clone: Other DNA sequences within the sample encode an identical CDR3. The chain joins TRBV18 to TRBJ2-5; D not certain. Germline CDR1 KGHSH, CDR2 LQKENI. The germline V and J ends were trimmed by 3 bases and 5 bases, with 7 bases remaining between them. The CDR3 length is 12 residues. The CDR3 DNA follows: TGTGCCAGCTCACCCTCGAGGGAGACCCAGTACTTC. As protein: CASSPSRETQYF.

This clone was picked up one time. The J gene is TRBJ1-3, the V gene TRBV3-1 (or the pseudogene TRBV3-2), with D possibly TRBD1 on 6 matching bases. The V end lost 3 bases, the J end lost 3 bases, and 15 bases lay between the germline ends. Germline V gene sequence: CDR1 LGHDT, CDR2 YNNKEL (reference sequence). The CDR3 contains 16 residues. This CDR3 is CASSHFQGPSGNTIYF. The CDR3 bases are TGTGCCAGCAGCCATTTTCAGGGGCCCAGTGGAAACACCATATATTTT.

The chain couples TRBV7-3 to TRBJ2-1; 9 nucleotides align to TRBD2. The J segment lost 9 bases and the V segment lost 0 bases, leaving 9 bases of the junction unmatched. The CDR3 loop spans 16 amino acids. Germline lookup yields CDR1 SGHTA and CDR2 FQGTGA. The CDR3 spells CASSLTPELAGREQFF. CDR3 DNA sequence: TGTGCCAGCAGCTTAACCCCTGAGCTAGCGGGACGTGAGCAGTTCTTC. Using reference TRBV7-3 and TRBJ2-1 for the parts outside the CDR3, the full variable domain is GAGVSQTPSNKVTEKGKYVELRCDPISGHTALYWYRQSLGQGPEFLIYFQGTGAADDSGLPNDRFFAVRPEGSVSTLKIQRTERGDSAVYLCASSLTPELAGREQFFGPGTRLTVL.